One and the same sample provided the 28 T cell receptor beta chains below, sequenced in a study of CD8 T cells in Susac syndrome. RNA totalling about 0.5 to 1 ug underwent reverse transcription with random hexamers. TCRdb reanalysed the immunoSEQ multiplex PCR reads using MiXCR and keeps one entry per CDR3 protein. This table has around 180,000 distinct CDR3 sequences, 94% appearing once. Sequencing used CD4+ T cells from PBMCs. These receptors originate from a human donor with Susac syndrome.

This rearrangement joins TRBV7-8 to TRBJ2-1; D remains unclear. The CDR3 sequence is 12 residues long. V was trimmed by 4 bases and J by 10 bases, leaving 11 bases between them. Germline loops: CDR1 SGHVS, CDR2 FQNEAQ. The CDR3 DNA sequence: TGTGCCAGCAGCTGGGCTAGGACCGAGCAGTTCTTC. It is translated as CASSWARTEQFF.

The chain uses TRBV29-1 and TRBJ2-1; D unresolved. The CDR3 length is 11 residues. The ends were cut back, 2 bases at V and 8 bases at J, with 7 bases in the middle. Germline CDR1 SQVTM, CDR2 ANQGSEA. The CDR3 protein is CSVERRDEQFF. The CDR3 DNA follows: TGCAGCGTTGAAAGGCGCGATGAGCAGTTCTTC.

The chain employs TRBV29-1 and TRBJ2-3, with D tentatively TRBD1 (5 bases). V gave up 3 bases and J gave up 5 bases, with 15 bases separating them. The CDR3 length is 14 residues. Germline CDR1 SQVTM, CDR2 ANQGSEA. CDR3 bases: TGCAGCGTTGATGAGCCGCGAAGGGGAGATACGCAGTATTTT. Translation gives CSVDEPRRGDTQYF.

The chain carries TRBV2 and TRBJ2-1; possibly TRBD1 for D (6 bases). CDR3 length equals 12 residues. Per germline, CDR1 SNHLY and CDR2 FYNNEI. Trimming shortened V by 6 bases and J by 5 bases, and 8 bases separated the two germline ends. In DNA, the CDR3 is TGTGCCAGCAGGTGGACAGACAATGAGCAGTTCTTC. Translation gives CASRWTDNEQFF.

This chain links TRBV5-1 with TRBJ1-1; D unresolved. Germline values: CDR1 SGHRS, CDR2 YFSETQ. Trimming left V 2 bases short and J 3 bases short, with 8 bases between. The CDR3 runs 13 residues. The CDR3 nucleotides read TGCGCCAGCAGCTTTGACCAGGACACTGAAGCTTTCTTT. Amino acids: CASSFDQDTEAFF.

The chain links TRBV15 to TRBJ2-7; either TRBD1 or TRBD2 may supply D (5 bases each). The CDR3 has 15 amino acids. Germline-derived CDR1 and CDR2 are LNHNV and YYDKDF (reference sequence). Trimming took 0 bases from V and 7 from J, leaving 16 bases between them. The CDR3 DNA follows: TGTGCCACCAGCAGAGATGGAGGTGGGGCGAAAGAGCAGTACTTC. Translated: CATSRDGGGAKEQYF.

The sample holds one count of this clonotype. This chain joins TRBV24-1 and TRBJ2-5; 13 bases match TRBD2. CDR1 and CDR2 (germline): KGHDR, SFDVKD. V lost 7 bases and J lost 3; bases outside the gene matches: 4. CDR3 length equals 15 residues. The CDR3 sequence is CATSPGLAGKETQYF. The CDR3 DNA follows: TGTGCCACCAGCCCGGGACTAGCGGGGAAAGAGACCCAGTACTTC.

This chain joins TRBV7-2 and TRBJ1-2, with unresolved D. CDR1 SGHTA and CDR2 FQGNSA come from the germline V gene. V dropped 0 bases and J dropped 4 bases, with 6 bases sitting between them. The CDR3 loop spans 13 amino acids. The CDR3 region is CASSLATSYGYTF. CDR3 nucleotides: TGTGCCAGCAGCTTAGCCACTTCCTATGGCTACACCTTC.

The count of this clonotype is one. The chain links TRBV4-3 to TRBJ2-3; the match to TRBD1 covers 8 bases. The germline gives CDR1 LGHNA, CDR2 YSLEER. The CDR3 sequence is 13 residues long. Trimming cost V 3 bases and J 6 bases; bases outside gene matches: 2. The CDR3, as DNA: TGCGCCAGCAGCCAGACAGGGGTCGATACGCAGTATTTT. Residues: CASSQTGVDTQYF.

J is TRBJ1-4 and V is TRBV2; unclear D gene. The germline V gene has CDR1 SNHLY and CDR2 FYNNEI. This CDR3 contains 13 residues. Deletions cut 4 bases from V and 0 bases from J, with 3 bases between. The CDR3: CASSGSTNEKLFF. Written as DNA, the CDR3 is TGTGCCAGCAGTGGTTCAACTAATGAAAAACTGTTTTTT.

V usage is TRBV9 and J usage is TRBJ2-3, with 7 positions matching TRBD1. The CDR3 consists of 15 residues. Germline V gene data show CDR1 as SGDLS and CDR2 as YYNGEE. The V gene end was trimmed by 0 bases and the J gene end by 4 bases; junction bases not matched to a gene: 5. CDR3 sequence (DNA): TGTGCCAGCAGCGTAGTCCACAGGGGTGCAGATACGCAGTATTTT. Amino acids: CASSVVHRGADTQYF. The full variable domain, with the rest looked up from reference TRBV9 and TRBJ2-3, is DSGVTQTPKHLITATGQRVTLRCSPRSGDLSVYWYQQSLDQGLQFLIQYYNGEERAKGNILERFSAQQFPDLHSELNLSSLELGDSALYFCASSVVHRGADTQYFGPGTRLTVL.

The V and J genes are TRBV12-3 or TRBV12-4 and TRBJ2-3; D unresolved. Between the trimmed V and J ends, which lost 6 bases and 6 bases, there was a span of 7 bases. The CDR3 is 11 amino acids. CDR3 DNA: TGTGCCAGCAGCATGAAGGATACGCAGTATTTT. Its protein is CASSMKDTQYF.

The table lists this clonotype with a count of one. At one boundary the junction diverges from the germline segment, which might be a read error. The chain joins TRBV3-1 to TRBJ2-3; no firm D call. The CDR3 spans 12 residues. CDR1 is LGHDT and CDR2 is YNNKEL in the germline V gene (reference sequence). The CDR3 sequence is CASTQDPDTQYF. The CDR3 bases are TGTGCCAGCACCCAAGATCCAGATACGCAGTATTTT.

To note about this clonotype: Relative to the germline gene, one junction end is altered; a read error may explain this. This chain joins TRBV3-1 and TRBJ2-1, with 14 bases identical to TRBD2. CDR1 and CDR2 (germline): LGHDT, YNNKEL (reference sequence). This CDR3 is built from 12 residues. CDR3 nucleotide sequence: TGTGCCAGCAGCTCAGGGACTAGCGGGAGTGCCTTC. Translating it yields CASSSGTSGSAF.

V is TRBV7-6 and J is TRBJ2-7; 8 nucleotides match TRBD2. This CDR3 region has 15 residues. V lost 2 bases, J lost 3 bases, and 6 bases stayed unmatched. Per the germline V gene, CDR1 is SGHVS and CDR2 is FNYEAQ. The CDR3 loop reads CASSLSGGAGYEQYF. The CDR3 DNA sequence: TGTGCCAGCAGCTTATCGGGGGGGGCAGGCTACGAGCAGTACTTC.

The rearrangement joins TRBV20-1 to TRBJ2-3; D possibly uses TRBD1 or TRBD2 (5 bases each). The V gene lost 5 bases and the J gene lost 1 base, with 10 bases spanning the gap. CDR1 is DFQATT, CDR2 SNEGSKA, per germline (reference sequence). The CDR3 loop spans 13 amino acids. The CDR3 DNA follows: TGCAGTGCTGTGGGACCGGGCACAGATACGCAGTATTTT. Translated: CSAVGPGTDTQYF.

The rearrangement links TRBV20-1 to TRBJ2-4, with a possible D match to TRBD1 (5 bases). Trimming removed 0 bases from V and 7 bases from J, with 13 bases in between. Germline CDR1 and CDR2: DFQATT and SNEGSKA (reference sequence). The CDR3 consists of 14 residues. The CDR3 DNA reads TGCAGTGCTAGAGATCGGGTGCAGGGCAACATTCAGTACTTC. The encoded protein is CSARDRVQGNIQYF.

The rearrangement links TRBV5-1 to TRBJ2-2; no firm D call. Trimming removed 3 bases from V and 4 bases from J, with 10 bases in between. The CDR3 has 14 residues. Germline CDR1 is SGHRS and CDR2 is YFSETQ. The chain's CDR3 is CASSSLDPTGELFF. The CDR3 nucleotides are TGCGCCAGCAGCTCCCTGGACCCCACCGGGGAGCTGTTTTTT. Based on the CDR3 plus reference TRBV5-1 and TRBJ2-2, the full variable domain is KAGVTQTPRYLIKTRGQQVTLSCSPISGHRSVSWYQQTPGQGLQFLFEYFSETQRNKGNFPGRFSGRQFSNSRSEMNVSTLELGDSALYLCASSSLDPTGELFFGEGSRLTVL.

This clonotype was seen only once. The chain uses TRBV7-2 and TRBJ2-5; D is perhaps TRBD1 or TRBD2 (5 bases each). Germline V gives CDR1 SGHTA, CDR2 FQGNSA. The germline V and J ends were trimmed by 4 bases and 6 bases, with 15 bases remaining between them. The CDR3 sequence is 14 residues long. The CDR3: CASSSGPGSQTQYF. CDR3 nucleotide sequence: TGTGCCAGCAGCTCAGGGCCGGGGAGCCAGACCCAGTACTTC.

The gene calls are TRBV20-1 and TRBJ2-3; 9 bases are shared with TRBD2. The germline CDR1 and CDR2 sequences are DFQATT and SNEGSKA (reference sequence). J gave up 4 bases and V 1 base, and 9 bases lay outside the gene matches. This CDR3 region has 16 residues. CDR3 DNA sequence: TGCAGTGCTAGAGGCGCGCGGGGGGGCTTCTCAGATACGCAGTATTTT. Protein sequence: CSARGARGGFSDTQYF.

The chain joins TRBV12-3 or TRBV12-4 to TRBJ2-3; 8 bases match TRBD1. The CDR3 covers 16 residues. V shed 3 bases and J 1 base; nucleotides not matched to a gene: 6. Here the CDR3 DNA reads TGTGCCAGCAGTTTCCGGCCGGGACAGGGCACAGATACGCAGTATTTT. It codes for CASSFRPGQGTDTQYF.

Written as DNA, the CDR3 is TGTGCCAGCAGCTATCGGGACAGGGGGCTGCAGCAGTACTTC. Protein product: CASSYRDRGLQQYF. This chain links TRBV5-4 with TRBJ2-7; TRBD1 aligns across 12 bases. V shed 3 bases, J shed 8 bases, and the junction held 6 bases outside the gene matches. Germline-derived CDR1 and CDR2 are SGHNT and YYREEE (reference sequence). The CDR3 extends over 14 amino acids.

The chain recombines TRBV29-1 with TRBJ1-1; D is uncertain. This CDR3 is built from 11 residues. Germline CDR1 SQVTM, CDR2 ANQGSEA. V lost 4 bases, J lost 3 bases, and 6 bases lay in between. DNA of the CDR3: TGCAGCGTTGCCCTAGACACTGAAGCTTTCTTT. Translation gives CSVALDTEAFF.

This chain uses TRBV19 with TRBJ2-1; D might be TRBD2 (6 bases). The V end was cut by 5 bases, the J end by 4 bases, with 18 bases between. Germline CDR1 reads LNHDA; CDR2 reads SQIVND (reference sequence). This CDR3 spans 16 amino acids. As DNA, the CDR3 is TGTGCCAGTAGTGTAACCGGGGCTGGGGGGTACAATGAGCAGTTCTTC. This codes for CASSVTGAGGYNEQFF.

V usage is TRBV24-1 and J usage is TRBJ2-7; no definite D call. The V end lost 3 bases, the J end lost 3 bases, and 2 bases lay between the germline ends. CDR1 and CDR2 (germline): KGHDR, SFDVKD. The CDR3 sequence is 11 residues long. CDR3 protein: CATSDRYEQYF. CDR3 bases: TGTGCCACCAGTGATCGCTACGAGCAGTACTTC.

The rearrangement links TRBV30 to TRBJ1-6, with 10 bases identical to TRBD1. Trimming cost V 2 bases and J 9 bases; bases outside gene matches: 4. This CDR3 contains 14 residues. CDR1 and CDR2 from the germline V gene are GTSNPN and SVGIG (reference sequence). The CDR3 region is CAWSFGQGGSPLHF. The CDR3 DNA is TGTGCCTGGAGTTTCGGACAGGGGGGTTCACCCCTCCACTTT.

The chain is built from TRBV24-1 and TRBJ2-1; 10 bases are shared with TRBD2. This CDR3 has 17 residues. The germline gives CDR1 KGHDR, CDR2 SFDVKD. V was pared by 5 bases and J by 9 bases, with 15 bases of the junction left unmatched. The CDR3 DNA is TGTGCCACCAGTGTCGCAGCGGGGGGGCGTACCGGCGGTGAGCAGTTCTTC. It codes for CATSVAAGGRTGGEQFF.

The chain carries TRBV20-1 and TRBJ1-1, with D uncertain. CDR1 DFQATT and CDR2 SNEGSKA come from the germline V gene (reference sequence). Between the trimmed V and J ends, which lost 3 bases and 1 base, there was a span of 3 bases. This CDR3 region has 11 residues. CDR3 region: CSARGNTEAFF. In DNA, the CDR3 is TGCAGTGCTAGGGGGAACACTGAAGCTTTCTTT.